The rows below give T cell receptor beta chains drawn from one sample of a study of CD8+ T cells in alopecia areata. Libraries were prepared by immunoSEQ multiplex PCR; TCRdb keeps only in-frame clonotypes and omits some of them. The sample lists more than 90,000 clones; less than 75% were seen once. The sample consisted of CD8+ T cells sorted from blood, taken at week 4, from a patient treated with tofacitinib. The receptor source for this set is a human donor with alopecia areata. Both conserved end residues are part of each CDR3. A D gene is named only where the DNA matches it firmly. Clone size, where shown, is once, few, many, or a class for clones that have expanded.

clone size	J gene	V gene	D gene	CDR3 DNA	CDR3 protein
.	TRBJ2-1	TRBV27	.	TGTGCCAGCAGTTTAGCTAGCCACAATGAGCAGTTCTTC	CASSLASHNEQFF
.	TRBJ1-1	TRBV27	TRBD1	TGTGCCAGCAGTTTCCTCGGGACAGCGAACACTGAAGCTTTCTTT	CASSFLGTANTEAFF
few	TRBJ2-3	TRBV29-1	TRBD1	TGCAGCCTCACCCCGGACGAGGGGGCGCAGGATACGCAGTATTTT	CSLTPDEGAQDTQYF
few	TRBJ2-5	TRBV7-2	.	TGTGCCAGCAGCAGTAGCCTCCAAGAGACCCAGTACTTC	CASSSSLQETQYF
.	TRBJ2-5	TRBV7-9	TRBD1	TGTGCCAGCAGCATGCCCCTATTCGAAGGGGGCGCAGAAGAGACCCAGTACTTC	CASSMPLFEGGAEETQYF
.	TRBJ2-1	TRBV30	.	TGTGCCTGGAGTGGAGGACAGTCTTACAATGAGCAGTTCTTC	CAWSGGQSYNEQFF
.	TRBJ1-2	TRBV30	TRBD1	TGTGCCTGGACCCGGGACAGCAACTATGGCTACACCTTC	CAWTRDSNYGYTF
.	TRBJ1-2	TRBV29-1	.	TGCAGCGTTGAAGATCGGACAGTCTATGGCTACACCTTC	CSVEDRTVYGYTF
.	TRBJ2-2	TRBV7-7	TRBD2	TGTGCTAGCAGTCAAACTAGCGCCGGGGAGCTGTTTTTT	CASSQTSAGELFF
few	TRBJ1-5	TRBV5-4	.	TGTGCCAGCAGCTTGTGGGGGGAATATAGCAATCAGCCCCAGCATTTT	CASSLWGEYSNQPQHF
few	TRBJ2-1	TRBV5-8	TRBD1	TGTGCCAGCAGCTCCGACAGGGCGGATGAGCAGTTCTTC	CASSSDRADEQFF
.	TRBJ1-2	TRBV27	TRBD1	TGTGCCAGCAGTTTAGGACAGGACTATGGCTACACCTTC	CASSLGQDYGYTF
.	TRBJ1-1	TRBV7-8	TRBD1	TGTGCCAGCAGCTTAGAGGAGTGGGACAGACGGAACACTGAAGCTTTCTTT	CASSLEEWDRRNTEAFF
.	TRBJ2-7	TRBV16	.	TGTGCCAGCAGCCACAGAGGCTACGAGCAGTACTTC	CASSHRGYEQYF
.	TRBJ1-1	TRBV27	.	TGTGCCAGCAAAAAGAACACTGAAGCTTTCTTT	CASKKNTEAFF
.	TRBJ2-5	TRBV2	TRBD1	TGTGCCAGCACTTTGACAGGGGGCGAGGAGACCCAGTACTTC	CASTLTGGEETQYF
.	TRBJ2-7	TRBV9	.	TGTGCCAGCAGCGTAGCTGGGGGGAGCTCCTACGAGCAGTACTTC	CASSVAGGSSYEQYF
once	TRBJ1-5	TRBV6-6	.	TGTGCCAGCAGTTACTGGGGTCGGGGTGGGCAGCCCCAGCATTTT	CASSYWGRGGQPQHF
.	TRBJ2-1	TRBV7-9	.	TGTGCCAGCAGCTTAACGCAGGACCCTAGGGATGAGCAGTTCTTC	CASSLTQDPRDEQFF
.	TRBJ2-1	TRBV30	TRBD2	TGTGCCTGGGATGTTGGGGCGGGGGAGTACTACAATGAGCAGTTCTTC	CAWDVGAGEYYNEQFF
once	TRBJ1-2	TRBV9	TRBD1	TGTGCCAGCAGCTTCACAGGGGAGAGCCACGGCTACACCTTC	CASSFTGESHGYTF
few	TRBJ2-3	TRBV7-2	TRBD2	TGTGCCAGCAGCTTGGGACTAGTTCCCCCAGATACGCAGTATTTT	CASSLGLVPPDTQYF
few	TRBJ2-3	TRBV30	TRBD2	TGTGCCTGGAGTTCCGGGACTAGCGGCACAGATACGCAGTATTTT	CAWSSGTSGTDTQYF
.	TRBJ1-2	TRBV27	.	TGTGCCAGCAGTCCCTCCACGGGGGCGAGCTATGGCTACACCTTC	CASSPSTGASYGYTF
.	TRBJ1-6	TRBV5-1	.	TGCGCCAGCAGCCCTGGTGGAGGTTCACCCCTCCACTTT	CASSPGGGSPLHF
.	TRBJ2-1	TRBV27	.	TGTGCCAGCAGTCCCCGGGTGGAAACCTACAATGAGCAGTTCTTC	CASSPRVETYNEQFF
.	TRBJ2-7	TRBV7-9	.	TGTGCCAGCAATCGCGGGGCAAGCTACGAGCAGTACTTC	CASNRGASYEQYF
.	TRBJ2-3	TRBV30	.	TGTGCTCTCAGTAGCATGGCCCAAGATACGCAGTATTTT	CALSSMAQDTQYF
.	TRBJ1-2	TRBV27	TRBD1	TGTGCCAGCGGCGGGACAGGAGCTAACTATGGCTACACCTTC	CASGGTGANYGYTF
.	TRBJ2-3	TRBV29-1	.	TGCAGCGACCAATCCGCGCCATTT	CSDQSAPF
few	TRBJ1-1	TRBV23-1	.	TGCGCCAGCAGTCAATCTCGACACAGAAACACTGAAGCTTTCTTT	CASSQSRHRNTEAFF
few	TRBJ2-7	TRBV29-1	.	TGCAGCGTTGTGCCGATAGAGGCAGGGAACTACGAGCAGTACTTC	CSVVPIEAGNYEQYF
.	TRBJ2-2	TRBV5-1	.	TGCGCCAGCAGCTTGGCCTATACAGGCAACACCGGGGAGCTGTTTTTT	CASSLAYTGNTGELFF
.	TRBJ2-7	TRBV29-1	TRBD1	TGCAGCGTTGAAGGGGACAGGAGGCAGTACTTC	CSVEGDRRQYF
.	TRBJ2-7	TRBV30	.	TGTGCCTGGAGTATCGGGAGCTCCTACGAGCAGTACTTC	CAWSIGSSYEQYF
.	TRBJ1-3	TRBV29-1	.	TGCAGCGTTTTTCAGGACACCATATATTTT	CSVFQDTIYF
few	TRBJ2-2	TRBV5-1	.	TGCGCCAGCAGCTTGGAAGGGTCCGGGGAGCTGTTTTTT	CASSLEGSGELFF
.	TRBJ2-3	TRBV7-9	.	TGTGCCAGCAGCTTAGGCACGTACCGCACAGATACGCAGTATTTT	CASSLGTYRTDTQYF